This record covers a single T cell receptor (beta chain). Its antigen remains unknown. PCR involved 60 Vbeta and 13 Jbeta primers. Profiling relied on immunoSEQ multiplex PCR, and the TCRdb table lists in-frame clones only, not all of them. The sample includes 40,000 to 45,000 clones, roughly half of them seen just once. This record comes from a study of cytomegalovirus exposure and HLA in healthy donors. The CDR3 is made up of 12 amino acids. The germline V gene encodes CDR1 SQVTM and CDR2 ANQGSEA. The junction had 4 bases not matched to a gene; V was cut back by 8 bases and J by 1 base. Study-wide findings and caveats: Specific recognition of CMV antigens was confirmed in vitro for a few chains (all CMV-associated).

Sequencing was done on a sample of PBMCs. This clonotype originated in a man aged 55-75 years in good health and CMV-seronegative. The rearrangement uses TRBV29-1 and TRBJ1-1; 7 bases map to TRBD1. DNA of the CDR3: TGCAGCTCGTGGGACAGGAACACTGAAGCTTTCTTT. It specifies CSSWDRNTEAFF.